The subject of this entry is one TCR beta chain. Its target is not known. This sample is drawn from a study of radiation and T cells in renal cell carcinoma. Notes on the study in general: Without pretreatment biopsies, baseline tumor clonotype presence was undetermined.

Sequenced by immunoSEQ multiplex PCR; TCRdb stores in-frame clones only, minus some. The sample lists approximately 120,000 clones; roughly four fifths were seen once. Time point here: baseline pretreatment blood. Stated treatment: 15 Gy SBRT to primary tumor, nephrectomy 4 weeks later. The source material was blood, sampled from a patient whose treatment included radiotherapy and nephrectomy. The clonotype comes from an older woman with renal cell carcinoma.

CDR3 coding DNA: TGCGCCAGCAGCCAAGAGATCTGGGCCCGGGGTGAAAAACTGTTTTTT. Encoded protein: CASSQEIWARGEKLFF. This chain joins TRBV4-1 and TRBJ1-4; no clear D gene. Per germline, CDR1 MGHRA and CDR2 YSYEKL. This CDR3 is 16 amino acids long. The V end lost 0 bases, the J end lost 7 bases, and 15 bases lay between the germline ends.